One sample yielded the 25 T cell receptor beta chains listed below, sequenced in a study of OX40 agonist ivuxolimab in advanced cancers. Data came from immunoSEQ multiplex PCR; TCRdb stores just in-frame clones and leaves some out. The profile shows 60,000 to 85,000 clones, around 83% of them singletons. Sequences were derived from CD4+ or CD8+ T cells sorted from blood, sampled in a trial of the OX40 agonist ivuxolimab. These receptors were taken from an adult with an advanced solid tumor such as melanoma, head and neck, liver or kidney cancer.

This clone was found once. V and J are TRBV7-8 and TRBJ1-2; 10 nucleotides align to TRBD1. The CDR3 runs 15 residues. CDR1 is SGHVS and CDR2 is FQNEAQ in the germline V gene. Losses at the gene ends were 5 bases for V and 5 bases for J; bases not matched to a gene: 8. DNA for the CDR3: TGTGCCAGCAGCCCGGGGGACAGGGGCGAATATGGCTACACCTTC. It translates to CASSPGDRGEYGYTF.

The rearrangement joins TRBV6-5 to TRBJ2-3; TRBD2 aligns across 7 bases. This CDR3 is built from 14 residues. Germline values: CDR1 MNHEY, CDR2 SVGAGI. The junction had 7 bases not matched to a gene; V was cut back by 6 bases and J by 4 bases. The CDR3 spells CASSPRGLADTQYF. CDR3 coding DNA: TGTGCCAGCAGCCCCCGAGGACTAGCAGATACGCAGTATTTT.

This clone showed up just a few times. This sequence joins TRBV14 and TRBJ1-1, with 9 bases matching TRBD1. CDR1 is SGHDN, CDR2 FVKESK, per germline. V gave up 0 bases and J gave up 7 bases; unmatched junction bases: 18. The CDR3 spans 19 residues. The DNA for the CDR3 is TGTGCCAGCAGCCAAGACTCCTCCGGGACAGGGAGGGGGATTGGTGAAGCTTTCTTT. This translates into CASSQDSSGTGRGIGEAFF.

The rearrangement joins TRBV5-1 to TRBJ2-1; TRBD2 matches 8 bases. This CDR3 is 17 amino acids long. Trimming took 3 bases from V and 0 from J; bases not matched to a gene: 8. Germline V CDR1 and CDR2: SGHRS, YFSETQ. DNA of the CDR3: TGCGCCAGCAGCTCCGCACAGCGGGGGATCTCCTACAATGAGCAGTTCTTC. It codes for CASSSAQRGISYNEQFF.

CDR3 DNA: TGTGCCTGCCGCCGGGACAGCTCTGGAAACACCATATATTTT. Encoded protein: CACRRDSSGNTIYF. The gene calls are TRBV30 and TRBJ1-3; 7 nucleotides match TRBD1. The CDR3 spans 14 residues. The J segment lost 0 bases and the V segment lost 6 bases, leaving 5 bases of the junction unmatched. Germline-derived CDR1 and CDR2 are GTSNPN and SVGIG (reference sequence). The full variable domain, completed using reference TRBV30 and TRBJ1-3, is SQTIHQWPATLVQPVGSPLSLECTVEGTSNPNLYWYRQAAGRGLQLLFYSVGIGQISSEVPQNLSASRPQDRQFILSSKKLLLSDSGFYLCACRRDSSGNTIYFGEGSWLTVV.

V gene TRBV5-1 combines with J gene TRBJ1-3; D remains ambiguous. CDR1 is SGHRS, CDR2 YFSETQ, per germline. Trimming shortened V by 2 bases and J by 0 bases, and 12 bases separated the two germline ends. The CDR3 totals 16 residues. The CDR3 DNA is TGCGCCAGCAGCTTATCCTCCGGTTTCTCTGGAAACACCATATATTTT. Translating it yields CASSLSSGFSGNTIYF.

Comments on this clone: In the same sample, other DNA sequences code for this CDR3. CDR3 residues: CASSRDSNQPQHF. CDR3 DNA sequence: TGTGCCAGCAGTAGGGACAGCAATCAGCCCCAGCATTTT. The V call is TRBV2, the J call TRBJ1-5; maybe TRBD1 (5 bases). Germline values: CDR1 SNHLY, CDR2 FYNNEI. The CDR3 contains 13 residues. V was clipped by 5 bases and J by 1 base, with 6 bases between them. The full variable domain, in which reference TRBV2 and TRBJ1-5 provide the parts outside the CDR3, is EPEVTQTPSHQVTQMGQEVILRCVPISNHLYFYWYRQILGQKVEFLVSFYNNEISEKSEIFDDQFSVERPDGSNFTLKIRSTKLEDSAMYFCASSRDSNQPQHFGDGTRLSIL.

J is TRBJ1-5 and V is TRBV2, with TRBD1 matching 10 bases. J was trimmed by 5 bases and V by 2 bases; bases with no gene match: 18. CDR1 SNHLY and CDR2 FYNNEI come from the germline V gene. This CDR3 comprises 20 residues. The CDR3 bases are TGTGCCAGCAGTGAATTAGACAGGGGGCAATTTTCCGTCGTCCATCAGCCCCAGCATTTT. This gives the protein CASSELDRGQFSVVHQPQHF.

The chain combines TRBV6-4 with TRBJ1-2, with a possible D match to TRBD1 (6 bases). The CDR3 covers 13 residues. V was pared by 1 base and J by 7 bases, with 10 bases between. CDR1 is MRHNA and CDR2 is SNTAGT in the germline V gene. For the CDR3, the DNA is TGTGCCAGCAGTGACTTTACAGGGAGTGGCTACACCTTC. Its protein is CASSDFTGSGYTF.

This chain uses TRBV19 with TRBJ2-7; TRBD2 is a possible D gene (6 bases). With 5 bases removed from V and 3 bases from J, the gap between germline ends came to 8 bases. The CDR3 is made up of 12 amino acids. Germline assignment: CDR1 LNHDA and CDR2 SQIVND (reference sequence). The CDR3 here is CASSSGSYEQYF. Written as DNA, the CDR3 is TGTGCCAGTAGTTCCGGGAGCTACGAGCAGTACTTC.

This chain uses TRBV13 with TRBJ2-3, with 11 bases that match TRBD2. Per germline, CDR1 PRHDT and CDR2 FYEKMQ (reference sequence). J gave up 2 bases and V 5 bases, and 6 bases lay outside the gene matches. This CDR3 has 16 amino acids. The CDR3 spells CASSRRLAGNTDTQYF. The CDR3 nucleotides are TGTGCCAGCAGCCGACGACTAGCGGGGAACACAGATACGCAGTATTTT.

This chain links TRBV19 with TRBJ2-5, with 9 bases lining up with TRBD2. V dropped 0 bases and J dropped 0; count of bases not matched to a gene: 8. The CDR3 spans 18 residues. The germline V gene encodes CDR1 LNHDA and CDR2 SQIVND (reference sequence). The CDR3: CASSIDHGVAGDQETQYF. CDR3 DNA sequence: TGTGCCAGTAGTATAGACCACGGGGTAGCGGGGGACCAAGAGACCCAGTACTTC.

The chain has TRBV5-1 and TRBJ2-5; TRBD1 matches at 11 bases. J lost 5 bases, V lost 6 bases, and 9 bases had no gene match. CDR3 length: 15 residues. Germline values: CDR1 SGHRS, CDR2 YFSETQ. As DNA, the CDR3 is TGCGCCAGCAATTCAGGACAGGGGGCTTTTGAGACCCAGTACTTC. Its protein is CASNSGQGAFETQYF. Looking up the rest from reference TRBV5-1 and TRBJ2-5 gives the full variable domain: KAGVTQTPRYLIKTRGQQVTLSCSPISGHRSVSWYQQTPGQGLQFLFEYFSETQRNKGNFPGRFSGRQFSNSRSEMNVSTLELGDSALYLCASNSGQGAFETQYFGPGTRLLVL.

Remarks on this clone: Germline and junction disagree at one end, which may indicate a read error. The genes are TRBV5-1 and TRBJ2-1; tentative D call: TRBD2 (5 bases). The CDR3 consists of 14 residues. Germline V gene sequence: CDR1 SGHRS, CDR2 YFSETQ. CDR3 nucleotide sequence: TGCGCCAGCAGCTTAGCGGACTCCCACAATGAGCAGTTCTTC. This sequence encodes CASSLADSHNEQFF. Supplemented by reference TRBV5-1 and TRBJ2-1, the full variable domain reads KAGVTQTPRYLIKTRGQQVTLSCSPISGHRSVSWYQQTPGQGLQFLFEYFSETQRNKGNFPGRFSGRQFSNSRSEMNVSTLELGDSALYLCASSLADSHNEQFFGPGTRLTVL.

By share of the sample, this clone is medium-sized. The V call is TRBV28, the J call TRBJ1-1; 8 bases are shared with TRBD1. CDR1 MDHEN and CDR2 SYDVKM come from the germline V gene. V dropped 5 bases and J dropped 6; count of bases not matched to a gene: 2. The CDR3 is 12 amino acids. The CDR3 sequence is CASSPQGAEAFF. In DNA form, the CDR3 reads TGTGCCAGCAGTCCACAGGGGGCTGAAGCTTTCTTT.

In the case of this clone: A much larger clonotype is one base distant, so this may be a read error. This sequence joins TRBV6-5 and TRBJ1-5; TRBD1 is a possible D gene (6 bases). The CDR3 contains 14 residues. Germline V lookup: CDR1 MNHEY, CDR2 SVGAGI. DNA of the CDR3: TGTGTGACCCGAGACAGGTATAGCAATCAGCCCCAGCATTTT. Residues: CVTRDRYSNQPQHF.

The CDR3 region is CASSFYASYEQYF. The CDR3 DNA reads as TGTGCCAGCAGTTTTTATGCGTCCTACGAGCAGTACTTC. This rearrangement joins TRBV6-6 to TRBJ2-7; D is unresolved. CDR1 MNHNY and CDR2 SVGAGI come from the germline V gene (reference sequence). V dropped 4 bases and J dropped 1 base, with 8 bases sitting between them. The CDR3 length is 13 residues.

The chain carries TRBV30 and TRBJ1-5; the D is unclear. The CDR3 contains 12 residues. CDR1 is GTSNPN and CDR2 is SVGIG in the germline V gene (reference sequence). Trimming stripped 1 base from V and 4 bases from J, with 5 bases between. The CDR3 bases are TGTGCCTGGAGTGGAGGGAATCAGCCCCAGCATTTT. Amino acid sequence: CAWSGGNQPQHF.

This chain connects TRBV15 to TRBJ2-3, with a possible D match to TRBD2 (6 bases). The CDR3 spans 16 residues. Germline V CDR1 and CDR2: LNHNV, YYDKDF (reference sequence). V gave up 3 bases and J gave up 5 bases, with 18 bases separating them. The CDR3 here is CATSRGTTTREDTQYF. The CDR3 nucleotides are TGTGCCACCAGCAGGGGAACCACGACTAGGGAAGATACGCAGTATTTT.

This chain joins TRBV6-6 and TRBJ2-2; D unclear. V lost 5 bases and J lost 6, with 16 bases in between. This CDR3 contains 15 residues. The germline CDR1 and CDR2 sequences are MNHNY and SVGAGI (reference sequence). CDR3 residues: CASSRRAGTAGELFF. CDR3 nucleotides: TGTGCCAGCAGTCGACGCGCAGGAACGGCCGGGGAGCTGTTTTTT.

The chain employs TRBV5-6 and TRBJ1-3, with 8 bases fitting TRBD1. J gave up 3 bases and V 3 bases, and 5 bases lay outside the gene matches. From germline, CDR1 is SGHDT and CDR2 YYEEEE. This CDR3 is built from 15 residues. The CDR3 loop reads CASSSAGQGGNTIYF. The CDR3 nucleotides read TGTGCCAGCAGCTCCGCCGGACAGGGTGGAAACACCATATATTTT. Filled out from reference TRBV5-6 and TRBJ1-3, the complete variable domain reads DAGVTQSPTHLIKTRGQQVTLRCSPKSGHDTVSWYQQALGQGPQFIFQYYEEEERQRGNFPDRFSGHQFPNYSSELNVNALLLGDSALYLCASSSAGQGGNTIYFGEGSWLTVV.

DNA of the CDR3: TGTGCCAGCAGCTCTTTTGTAGCGGGGCCAGATACGCAGTATTTT. This sequence encodes CASSSFVAGPDTQYF. This sequence joins TRBV7-7 and TRBJ2-3, with 8 bases identical to TRBD2. The V segment lost 4 bases and the J segment 4 bases; nucleotides outside the gene matches: 7. The CDR3 runs 15 residues. The germline CDR1 and CDR2 sequences are SSHAT and FNYEAQ (reference sequence).

The rearrangement uses TRBV4-1 and TRBJ2-5, with D possibly matching TRBD2 (5 bases). Trimming removed 0 bases at V and 0 bases at J, with 8 bases between. Per germline, CDR1 MGHRA and CDR2 YSYEKL. This CDR3 comprises 15 residues. CDR3: CASSQEEGNQETQYF. Written as DNA, the CDR3 is TGCGCCAGCAGCCAAGAAGAGGGAAACCAAGAGACCCAGTACTTC.

V is TRBV5-1 and J is TRBJ1-1; 8 bases line up with TRBD1. J was trimmed by 5 bases and V by 0 bases; bases with no gene match: 3. CDR1 and CDR2 from the germline V gene are SGHRS and YFSETQ. CDR3 length: 14 residues. CDR3 in amino acids: CASSLATGGTEAFF. DNA of the CDR3: TGCGCCAGCAGCTTGGCTACAGGGGGAACTGAAGCTTTCTTT.

The sample holds a few counts of this clone. The chain carries TRBV5-1 and TRBJ1-6; D gene uncertain. The CDR3 extends over 14 amino acids. Deletions cut 0 bases from V and 5 bases from J, with 6 bases between. Germline V gene lookup returns CDR1 SGHRS and CDR2 YFSETQ. The DNA for the CDR3 is TGCGCCAGCAGCTTGGACGGAAATAATTCACCCCTCCACTTT. Its protein is CASSLDGNNSPLHF.